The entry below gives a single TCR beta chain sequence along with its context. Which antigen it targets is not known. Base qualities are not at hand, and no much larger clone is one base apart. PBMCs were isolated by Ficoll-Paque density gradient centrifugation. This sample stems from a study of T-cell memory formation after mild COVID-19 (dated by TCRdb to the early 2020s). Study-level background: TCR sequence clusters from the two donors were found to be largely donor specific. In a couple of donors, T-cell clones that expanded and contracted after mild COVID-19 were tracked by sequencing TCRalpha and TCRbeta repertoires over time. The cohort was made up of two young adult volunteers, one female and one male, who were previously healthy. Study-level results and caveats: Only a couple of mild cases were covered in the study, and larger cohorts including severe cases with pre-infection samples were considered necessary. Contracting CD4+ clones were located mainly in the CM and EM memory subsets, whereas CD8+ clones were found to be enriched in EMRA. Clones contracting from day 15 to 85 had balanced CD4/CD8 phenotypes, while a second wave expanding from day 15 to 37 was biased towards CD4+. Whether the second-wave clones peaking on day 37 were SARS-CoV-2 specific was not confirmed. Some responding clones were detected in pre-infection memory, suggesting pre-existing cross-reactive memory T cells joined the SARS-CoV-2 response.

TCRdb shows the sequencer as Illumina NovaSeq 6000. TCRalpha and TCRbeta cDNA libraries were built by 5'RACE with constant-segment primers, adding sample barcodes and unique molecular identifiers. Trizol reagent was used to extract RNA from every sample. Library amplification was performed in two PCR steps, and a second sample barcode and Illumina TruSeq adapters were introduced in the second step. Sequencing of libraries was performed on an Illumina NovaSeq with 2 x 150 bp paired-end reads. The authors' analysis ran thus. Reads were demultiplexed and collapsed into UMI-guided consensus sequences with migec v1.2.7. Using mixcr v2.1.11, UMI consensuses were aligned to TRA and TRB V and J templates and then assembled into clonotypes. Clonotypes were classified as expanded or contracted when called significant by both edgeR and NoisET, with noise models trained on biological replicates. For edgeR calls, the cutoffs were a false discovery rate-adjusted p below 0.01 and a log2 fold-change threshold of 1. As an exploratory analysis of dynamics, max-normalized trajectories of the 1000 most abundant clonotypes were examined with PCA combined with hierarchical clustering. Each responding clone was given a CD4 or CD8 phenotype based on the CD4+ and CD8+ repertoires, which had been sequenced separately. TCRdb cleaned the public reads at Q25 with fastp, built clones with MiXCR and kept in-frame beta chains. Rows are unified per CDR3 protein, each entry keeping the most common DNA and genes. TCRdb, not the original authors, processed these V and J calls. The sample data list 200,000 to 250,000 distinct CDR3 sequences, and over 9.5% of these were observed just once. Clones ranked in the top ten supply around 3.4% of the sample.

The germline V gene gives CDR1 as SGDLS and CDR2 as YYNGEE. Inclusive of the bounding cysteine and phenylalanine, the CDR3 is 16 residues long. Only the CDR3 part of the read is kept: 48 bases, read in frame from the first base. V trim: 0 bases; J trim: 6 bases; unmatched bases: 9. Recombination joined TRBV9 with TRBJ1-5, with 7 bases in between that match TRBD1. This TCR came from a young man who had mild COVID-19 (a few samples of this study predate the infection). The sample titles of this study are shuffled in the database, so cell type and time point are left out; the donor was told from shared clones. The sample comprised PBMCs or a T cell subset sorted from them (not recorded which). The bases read TGTGCCAGCAGCGTAGGTGCGGGACAGTTGAGTCAGCCCCAGCATTTT. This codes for CASSVGAGQLSQPQHF.